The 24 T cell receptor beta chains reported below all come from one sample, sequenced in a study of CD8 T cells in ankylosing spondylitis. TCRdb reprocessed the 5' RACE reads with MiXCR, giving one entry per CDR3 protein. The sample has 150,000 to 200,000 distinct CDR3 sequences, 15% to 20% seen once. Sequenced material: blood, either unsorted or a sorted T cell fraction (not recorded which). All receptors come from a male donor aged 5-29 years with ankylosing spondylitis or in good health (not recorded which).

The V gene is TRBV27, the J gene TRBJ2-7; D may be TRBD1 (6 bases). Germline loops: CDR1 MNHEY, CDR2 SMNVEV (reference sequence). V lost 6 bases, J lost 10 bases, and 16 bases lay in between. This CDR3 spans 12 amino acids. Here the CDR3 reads CASRNTRGNQYF. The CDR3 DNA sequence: TGTGCCAGCAGGAACACGAGGGGGAATCAGTACTTC.

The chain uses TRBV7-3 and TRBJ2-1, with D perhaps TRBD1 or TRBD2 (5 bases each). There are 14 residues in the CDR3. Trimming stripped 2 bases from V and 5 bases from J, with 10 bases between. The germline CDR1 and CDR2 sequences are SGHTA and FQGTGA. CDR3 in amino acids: CASSLHGADNEQFF. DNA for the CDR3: TGTGCCAGCAGCTTACACGGGGCCGACAATGAGCAGTTCTTC.

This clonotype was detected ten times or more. CDR3 in amino acids: CASSVGAGGNEQFF. CDR3 bases: TGTGCCAGCAGCGTAGGGGCGGGGGGCAATGAGCAGTTCTTC. The chain couples TRBV9 to TRBJ2-1; 8 bases fit TRBD2. CDR1 is SGDLS and CDR2 is YYNGEE in the germline V gene. V dropped 0 bases and J dropped 6; count of bases not matched to a gene: 2. This CDR3 spans 14 amino acids.

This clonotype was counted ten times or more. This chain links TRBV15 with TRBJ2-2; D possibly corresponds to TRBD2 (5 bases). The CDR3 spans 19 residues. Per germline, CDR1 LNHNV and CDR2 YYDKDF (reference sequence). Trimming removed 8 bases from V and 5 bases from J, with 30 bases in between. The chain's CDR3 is CATRPPRLSRGSRTGELFF. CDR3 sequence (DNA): TGTGCCACCCGCCCCCCTAGATTAAGTCGAGGGTCTCGGACCGGGGAGCTGTTTTTT. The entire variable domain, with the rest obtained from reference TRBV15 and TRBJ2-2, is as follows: DAMVIQNPRYQVTQFGKPVTLSCSQTLNHNVMYWYQQKSSQAPKLLFHYYDKDFNNEADTPDNFQSRRPNTSFCFLDIRSPGLGDTAMYLCATRPPRLSRGSRTGELFFGEGSRLTVL.

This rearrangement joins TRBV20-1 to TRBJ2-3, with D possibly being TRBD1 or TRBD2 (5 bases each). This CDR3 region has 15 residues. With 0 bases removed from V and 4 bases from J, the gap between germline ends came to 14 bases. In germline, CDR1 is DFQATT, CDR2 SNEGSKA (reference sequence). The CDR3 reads CSAREGEIAADTQYF. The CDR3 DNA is TGCAGTGCTAGAGAGGGGGAAATAGCCGCAGATACGCAGTATTTT.

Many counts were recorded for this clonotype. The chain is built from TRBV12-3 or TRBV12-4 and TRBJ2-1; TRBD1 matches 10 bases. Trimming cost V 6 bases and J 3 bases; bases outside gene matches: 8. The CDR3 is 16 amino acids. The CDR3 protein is CASSQDRGPYYNEQFF. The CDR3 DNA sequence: TGTGCCAGCAGCCAAGACAGGGGGCCCTACTACAATGAGCAGTTCTTC.

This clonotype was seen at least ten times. The CDR3 spells CASRKTGGLLSDEQFF. CDR3 sequence (DNA): TGTGCCAGCAGAAAAACAGGGGGCCTGTTATCCGATGAGCAGTTCTTC. The chain uses TRBV6-2 or TRBV6-3 and TRBJ2-1; 9 positions agree with TRBD1. After removal of 6 bases from V and 8 bases from J, the junction contained 14 bases not matched to a gene. CDR1 MNHEY and CDR2 SVGEGT come from the germline V gene. The CDR3 is made up of 16 amino acids.

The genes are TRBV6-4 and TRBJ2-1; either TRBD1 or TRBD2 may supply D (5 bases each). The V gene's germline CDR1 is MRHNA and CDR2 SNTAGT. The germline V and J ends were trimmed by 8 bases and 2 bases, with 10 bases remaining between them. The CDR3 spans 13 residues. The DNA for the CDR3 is TGTGCCAGCTCTATGGGGGCCTACAATGAGCAGTTCTTC. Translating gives CASSMGAYNEQFF.

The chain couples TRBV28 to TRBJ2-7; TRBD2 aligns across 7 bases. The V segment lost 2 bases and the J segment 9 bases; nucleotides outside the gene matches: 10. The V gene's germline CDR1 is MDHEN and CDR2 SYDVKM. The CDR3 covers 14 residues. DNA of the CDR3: TGTGCCAGCAGTTTACTAGCGGACCGCAGGTCGCAGTACTTC. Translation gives CASSLLADRRSQYF. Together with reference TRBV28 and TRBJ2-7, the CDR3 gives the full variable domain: DVKVTQSSRYLVKRTGEKVFLECVQDMDHENMFWYRQDPGLGLRLIYFSYDVKMKEKGDIPEGYSVSREKKERFSLILESASTNQTSMYLCASSLLADRRSQYFGPGTRLTVT.

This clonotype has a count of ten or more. CDR3 bases: TGTGCCAGCACCTTTGCAGGGGTCCAAAAGCCCCAGCATTTT. It yields the protein CASTFAGVQKPQHF. The chain uses TRBV12-3 or TRBV12-4 and TRBJ1-5; tentatively, D is TRBD1 (6 bases). Trimming shortened V by 7 bases and J by 8 bases, and 18 bases separated the two germline ends. The CDR3 runs to 14 residues.

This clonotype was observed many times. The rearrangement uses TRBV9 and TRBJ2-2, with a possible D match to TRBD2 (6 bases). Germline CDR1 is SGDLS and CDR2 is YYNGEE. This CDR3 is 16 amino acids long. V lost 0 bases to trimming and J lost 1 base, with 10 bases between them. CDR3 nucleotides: TGTGCCAGCAGCGTAGAAGGCGGGAAGAACACCGGGGAGCTGTTTTTT. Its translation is CASSVEGGKNTGELFF.

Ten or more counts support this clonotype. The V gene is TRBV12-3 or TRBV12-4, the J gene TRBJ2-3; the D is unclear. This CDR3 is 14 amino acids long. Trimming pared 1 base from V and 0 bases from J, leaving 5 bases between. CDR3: CASSLGHSTDTQYF. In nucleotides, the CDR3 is TGTGCCAGCAGTTTAGGTCACAGCACAGATACGCAGTATTTT.

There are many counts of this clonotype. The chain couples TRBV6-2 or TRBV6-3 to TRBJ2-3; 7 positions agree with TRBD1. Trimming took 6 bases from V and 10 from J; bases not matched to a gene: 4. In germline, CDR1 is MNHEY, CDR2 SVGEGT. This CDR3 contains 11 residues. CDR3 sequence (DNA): TGTGCCAGCAGCGACAGGGTTCCGCAGTATTTT. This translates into CASSDRVPQYF.

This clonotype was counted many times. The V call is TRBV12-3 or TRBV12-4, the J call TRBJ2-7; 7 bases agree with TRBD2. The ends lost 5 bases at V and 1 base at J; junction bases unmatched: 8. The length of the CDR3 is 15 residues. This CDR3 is CASSTSGGSSYEQYF. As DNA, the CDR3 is TGTGCCAGCAGTACCTCCGGCGGGAGTTCCTACGAGCAGTACTTC.

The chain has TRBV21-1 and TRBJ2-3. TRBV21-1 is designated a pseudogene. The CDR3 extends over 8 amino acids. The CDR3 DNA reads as TGTGCCAGCAGCACGCAGTATTTT. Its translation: CASSTQYF.

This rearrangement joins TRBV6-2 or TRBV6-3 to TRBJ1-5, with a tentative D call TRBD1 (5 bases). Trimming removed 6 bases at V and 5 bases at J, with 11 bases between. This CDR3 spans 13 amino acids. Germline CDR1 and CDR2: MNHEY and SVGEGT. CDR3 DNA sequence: TGTGCCAGCAGAACCTCGACAGATCAGCCCCAGCATTTT. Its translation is CASRTSTDQPQHF.

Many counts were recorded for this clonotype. For the CDR3, the DNA is TGTGCCAGCAGCCCAAGGACTAGCGGGAGCTCCGGGGAGCAGTTCTTC. As protein: CASSPRTSGSSGEQFF. The J gene is TRBJ2-1, the V gene TRBV7-2, with 13 bases matching TRBD2. The junction had 11 bases not matched to a gene; V was cut back by 5 bases and J by 10 bases. The CDR3 extends over 16 amino acids. Germline V gives CDR1 SGHTA, CDR2 FQGNSA.

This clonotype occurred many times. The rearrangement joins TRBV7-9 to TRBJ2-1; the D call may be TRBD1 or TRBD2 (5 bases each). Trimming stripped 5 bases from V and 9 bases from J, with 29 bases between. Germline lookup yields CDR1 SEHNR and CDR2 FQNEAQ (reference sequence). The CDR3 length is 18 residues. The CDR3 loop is CASSDPGSWDPSNGEQFF. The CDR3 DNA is TGTGCCAGCAGCGATCCAGGTTCCTGGGACCCAAGTAATGGTGAGCAGTTCTTC.

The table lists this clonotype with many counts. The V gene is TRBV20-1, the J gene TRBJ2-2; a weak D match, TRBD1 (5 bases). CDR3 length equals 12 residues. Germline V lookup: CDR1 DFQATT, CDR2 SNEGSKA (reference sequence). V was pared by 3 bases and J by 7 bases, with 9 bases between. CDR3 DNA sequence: TGCAGTGCTAGGTGGGGCGGCGGGGAGCTGTTTTTT. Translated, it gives CSARWGGGELFF.

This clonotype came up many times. The CDR3 loop is CASSLRAQSRTGELFF. CDR3 DNA: TGTGCCAGCAGTCTACGGGCTCAATCGCGGACCGGGGAGCTGTTTTTT. The rearrangement joins TRBV28 to TRBJ2-2; no firm D call. Germline V gene sequence: CDR1 MDHEN, CDR2 SYDVKM. V was pared by 5 bases and J by 5 bases, with 18 bases between. The CDR3 extends over 16 amino acids.

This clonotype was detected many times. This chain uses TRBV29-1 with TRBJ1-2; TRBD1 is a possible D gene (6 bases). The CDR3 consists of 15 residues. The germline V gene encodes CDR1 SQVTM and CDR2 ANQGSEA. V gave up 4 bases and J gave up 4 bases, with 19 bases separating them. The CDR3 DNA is TGCAGCGTTGGAGCGACAGGACCCGGGGGCTATGGCTACACCTTC. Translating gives CSVGATGPGGYGYTF.

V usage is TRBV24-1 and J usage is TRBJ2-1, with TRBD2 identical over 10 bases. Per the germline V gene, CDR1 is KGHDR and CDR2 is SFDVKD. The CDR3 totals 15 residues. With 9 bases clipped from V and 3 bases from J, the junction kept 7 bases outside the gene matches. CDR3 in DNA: TGTGCCACCCAAGGACTAGCGGAACGCTACAATGAGCAGTTCTTC. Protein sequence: CATQGLAERYNEQFF.

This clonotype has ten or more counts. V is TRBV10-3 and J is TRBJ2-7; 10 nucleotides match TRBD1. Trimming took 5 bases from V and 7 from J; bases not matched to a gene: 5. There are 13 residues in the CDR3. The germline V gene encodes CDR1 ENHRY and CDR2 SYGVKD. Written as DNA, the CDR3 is TGTGCCATCAGTTCGGGACAGGGGATAGAGCAGTACGTC. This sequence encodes CAISSGQGIEQYV.

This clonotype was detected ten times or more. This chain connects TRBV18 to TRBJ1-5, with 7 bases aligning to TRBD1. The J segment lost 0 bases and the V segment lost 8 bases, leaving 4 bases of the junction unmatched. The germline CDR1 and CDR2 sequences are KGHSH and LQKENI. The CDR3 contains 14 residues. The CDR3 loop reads CASSQGGSNQPQHF. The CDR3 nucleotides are TGTGCCAGCAGTCAGGGGGGTAGCAATCAGCCCCAGCATTTT.